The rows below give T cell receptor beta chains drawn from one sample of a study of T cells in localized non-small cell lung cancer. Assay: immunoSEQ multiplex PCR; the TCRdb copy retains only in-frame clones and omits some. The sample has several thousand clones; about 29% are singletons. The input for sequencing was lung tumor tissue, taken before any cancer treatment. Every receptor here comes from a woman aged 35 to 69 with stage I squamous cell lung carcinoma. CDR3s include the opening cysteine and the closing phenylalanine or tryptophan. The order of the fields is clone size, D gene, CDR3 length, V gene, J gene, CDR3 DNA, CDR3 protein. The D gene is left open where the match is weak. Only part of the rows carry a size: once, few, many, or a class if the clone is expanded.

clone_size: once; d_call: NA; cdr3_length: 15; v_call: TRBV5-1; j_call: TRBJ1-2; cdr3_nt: TGCGCCAGCAGCTTGTCCCCAGGGAATAACTATGGCTACACCTTC; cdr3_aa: CASSLSPGNNYGYTF
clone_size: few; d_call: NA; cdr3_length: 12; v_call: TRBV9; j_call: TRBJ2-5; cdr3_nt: TGTGCCAGTCAGGACCCCCAAGAGACCCAGTACTTC; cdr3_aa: CASQDPQETQYF
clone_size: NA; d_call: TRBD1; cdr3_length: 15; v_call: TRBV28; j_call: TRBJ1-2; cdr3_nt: TGTGCCAGCAGTTCTTCCCCAACAGGGGCCTATGGCTACACCTTC; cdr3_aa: CASSSSPTGAYGYTF
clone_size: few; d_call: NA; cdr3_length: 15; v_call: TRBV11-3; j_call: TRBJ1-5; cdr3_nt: TGTGCCAGCAGCTTGGCGGGCATGAACGGTCAGCCCCAGCATTTT; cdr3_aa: CASSLAGMNGQPQHF
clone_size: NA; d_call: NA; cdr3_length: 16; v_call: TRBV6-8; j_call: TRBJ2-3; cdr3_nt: TGTGCCAGCAGTTTATCGTGGGAGAGGGGAACAGATACGCAGTATTTT; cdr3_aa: CASSLSWERGTDTQYF
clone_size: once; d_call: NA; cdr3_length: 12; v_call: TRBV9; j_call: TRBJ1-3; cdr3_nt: TGTGCCAGCAGCCGAGGGGGAAACACCATATATTTT; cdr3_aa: CASSRGGNTIYF
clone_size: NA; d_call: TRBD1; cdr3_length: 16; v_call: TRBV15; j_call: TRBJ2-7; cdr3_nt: TGTGCCACCAGCAGAGGATATCAGGGGGCATCCTACGAGCAGTACTTC; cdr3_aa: CATSRGYQGASYEQYF
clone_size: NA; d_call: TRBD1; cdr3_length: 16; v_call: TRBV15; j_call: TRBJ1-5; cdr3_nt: TGTGCCACCAGCAGAGAAGCAGGGGGCTTCAATCAGCCCCAGCATTTT; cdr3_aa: CATSREAGGFNQPQHF
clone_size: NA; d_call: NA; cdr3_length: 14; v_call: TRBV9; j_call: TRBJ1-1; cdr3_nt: TGTGCCAGCAGTGAGTCCACGGGAGGTAGGGGTACTTTCTTT; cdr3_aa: CASSESTGGRGTFF
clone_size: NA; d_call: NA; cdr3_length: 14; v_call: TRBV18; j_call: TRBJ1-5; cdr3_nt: TGTGCCAGCTCGTCGGACACCTACAATCAGCCCCAGCATTTT; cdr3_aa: CASSSDTYNQPQHF
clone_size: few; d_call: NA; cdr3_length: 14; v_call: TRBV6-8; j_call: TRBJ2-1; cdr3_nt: TGTGCCAGCAGTGACTCAACAGGATACAATGAGCAGTTCTTC; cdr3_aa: CASSDSTGYNEQFF
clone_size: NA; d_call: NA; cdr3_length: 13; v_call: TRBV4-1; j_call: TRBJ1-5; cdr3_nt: TGCGCCAGCAGCCAAGAGTCGGGCACGCCCCAGCATTTT; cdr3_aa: CASSQESGTPQHF
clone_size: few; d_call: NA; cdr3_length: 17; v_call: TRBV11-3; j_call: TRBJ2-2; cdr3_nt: TGTGCCAGCAGCTTATCAGTCGGGACGGGGAACACCGGGGAGCTGTTTTTT; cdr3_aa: CASSLSVGTGNTGELFF
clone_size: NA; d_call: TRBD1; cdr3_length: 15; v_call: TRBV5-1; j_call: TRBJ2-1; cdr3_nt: TGCGCCAGCAGCTTGCTAGGGGGCGCCTACAATGAGCAGTTCTTC; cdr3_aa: CASSLLGGAYNEQFF
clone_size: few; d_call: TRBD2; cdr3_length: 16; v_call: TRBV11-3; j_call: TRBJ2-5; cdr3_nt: TGTGCCAGCAGCCCACCTAGCGGGGCCTCCCAAGAGACCCAGTACTTC; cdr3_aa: CASSPPSGASQETQYF
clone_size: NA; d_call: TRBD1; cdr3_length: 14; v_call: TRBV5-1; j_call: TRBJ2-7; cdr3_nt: TGCGCCAGCAGCTTGGGGGGACAGGGCTACGAGCAGTACTTC; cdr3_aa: CASSLGGQGYEQYF
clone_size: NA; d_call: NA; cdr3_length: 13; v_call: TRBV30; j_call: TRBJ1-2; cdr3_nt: TGTGCCTGGAGTGTGGTGAGGCACGGCGGCTACACCTTC; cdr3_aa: CAWSVVRHGGYTF
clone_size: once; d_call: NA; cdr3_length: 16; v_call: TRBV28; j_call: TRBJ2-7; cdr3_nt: TGTGCCAGCAGCCGATTGAGAGGGGACCGGTCCTACGAGCAGTACTTC; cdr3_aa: CASSRLRGDRSYEQYF
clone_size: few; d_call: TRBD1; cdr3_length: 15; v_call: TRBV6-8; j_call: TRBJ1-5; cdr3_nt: TGTGCCAGCAGTTACTTCCCAGGGGGCGACCAGCCCCAGCATTTT; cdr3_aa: CASSYFPGGDQPQHF
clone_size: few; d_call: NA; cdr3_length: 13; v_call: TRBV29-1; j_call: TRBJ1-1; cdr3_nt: TGCAGCGTTGAAAATGATGAGGGCGGGACGGCTTTCTTT; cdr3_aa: CSVENDEGGTAFF
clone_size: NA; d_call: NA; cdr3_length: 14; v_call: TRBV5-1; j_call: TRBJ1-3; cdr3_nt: TGCGCCAGCAGCTCGGGCAGCTCTGGAAACACCATATATTTT; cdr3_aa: CASSSGSSGNTIYF
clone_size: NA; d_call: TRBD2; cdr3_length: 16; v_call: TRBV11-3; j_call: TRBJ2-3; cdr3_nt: TGTGCCAGCAGCTACCTAGCGGGGGGTAGCACAGATACGCAGTATTTT; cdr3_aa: CASSYLAGGSTDTQYF
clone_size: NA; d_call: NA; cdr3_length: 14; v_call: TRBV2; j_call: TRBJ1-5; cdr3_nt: TGTGCCAGCAGCGGGCCCACGGGGAGTCAGCCCCAGCATTTT; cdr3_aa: CASSGPTGSQPQHF
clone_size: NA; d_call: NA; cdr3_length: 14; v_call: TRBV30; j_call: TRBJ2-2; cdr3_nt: TGTGCCTGGAGTGTAGTCGGGGGCCCCGGGGAGCTGTTTTTT; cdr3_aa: CAWSVVGGPGELFF
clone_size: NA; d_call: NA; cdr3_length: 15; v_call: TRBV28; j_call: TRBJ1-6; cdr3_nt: TGTGCCAGCAGTTTCACTTCCAGGACCCATTCACCCCTCCACTTT; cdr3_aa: CASSFTSRTHSPLHF
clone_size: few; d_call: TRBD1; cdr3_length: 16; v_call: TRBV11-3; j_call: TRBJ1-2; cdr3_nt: TGTGCCAGCAGCTTGAAAGGAGACAGGGCGGCCTATGGCTACACCTTC; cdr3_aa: CASSLKGDRAAYGYTF
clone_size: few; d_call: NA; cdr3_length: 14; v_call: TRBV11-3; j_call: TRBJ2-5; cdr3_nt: TGTGCCAGCAGCTTATTTAGGGGCTCGGAGACCCAGTACTTC; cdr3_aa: CASSLFRGSETQYF
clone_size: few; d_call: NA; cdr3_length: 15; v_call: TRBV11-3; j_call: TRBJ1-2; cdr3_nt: TGTGCCAGCAGCTTGTCGGGACGAACGGACTATGGCTACACCTTC; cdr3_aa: CASSLSGRTDYGYTF
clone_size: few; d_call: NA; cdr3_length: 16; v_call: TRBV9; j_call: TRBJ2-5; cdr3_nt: TGTGCCAGCAGCGTAGTAGGGGCAGGGGAACGGGTGGCCCAGTACTTC; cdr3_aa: CASSVVGAGERVAQYF
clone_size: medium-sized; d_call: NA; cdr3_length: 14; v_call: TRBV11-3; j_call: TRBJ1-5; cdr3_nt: TGTGCCAGCAGCTTGTTTCAGGGCAATCAGCCCCAGCATTTT; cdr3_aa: CASSLFQGNQPQHF
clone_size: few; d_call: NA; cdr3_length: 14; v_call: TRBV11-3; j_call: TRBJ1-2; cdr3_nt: TGTGCCAGCAGCCCTGTAGAAGGGACTCGGGGCTACACCTTC; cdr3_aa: CASSPVEGTRGYTF
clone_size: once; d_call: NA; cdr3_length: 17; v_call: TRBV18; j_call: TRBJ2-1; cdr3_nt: TGTGCCAGCTCACCAAGGTCGCAGGGGGGGACCTACAATGAGCAGTTCTTC; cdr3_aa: CASSPRSQGGTYNEQFF
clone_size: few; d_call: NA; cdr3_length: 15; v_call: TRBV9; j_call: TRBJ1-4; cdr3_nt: TGTGCCAGCAGCGTAGCAGAGGGGCCGAGGGAAAAACTGTTTTTT; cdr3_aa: CASSVAEGPREKLFF
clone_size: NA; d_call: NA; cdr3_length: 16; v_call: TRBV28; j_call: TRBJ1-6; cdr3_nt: TGTGCCAGCAGTTTATGGGCCAGCTCCTATAATTCACCCCTCCACTTT; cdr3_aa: CASSLWASSYNSPLHF
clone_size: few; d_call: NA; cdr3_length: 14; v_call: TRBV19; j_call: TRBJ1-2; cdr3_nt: TGTGCCAGTAGTCGGGACATGTCTAACTATGGCTACACCTTC; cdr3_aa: CASSRDMSNYGYTF
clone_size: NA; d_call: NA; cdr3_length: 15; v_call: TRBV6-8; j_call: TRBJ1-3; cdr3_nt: TGTGCCAGCACCCAAACGGGGGGCTCTGGAAACACCATATATTTT; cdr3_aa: CASTQTGGSGNTIYF
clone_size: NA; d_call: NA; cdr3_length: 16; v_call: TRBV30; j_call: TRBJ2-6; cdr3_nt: TGTGCCTGGAGAGACACCCGGATGATTGGGGCCAACGTCCTGACTTTC; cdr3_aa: CAWRDTRMIGANVLTF
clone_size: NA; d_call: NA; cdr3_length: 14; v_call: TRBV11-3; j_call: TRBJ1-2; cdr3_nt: TGTGCCAGCAGCTTGGAGGCAGCCTCGGGAGGCTACACCTTC; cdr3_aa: CASSLEAASGGYTF
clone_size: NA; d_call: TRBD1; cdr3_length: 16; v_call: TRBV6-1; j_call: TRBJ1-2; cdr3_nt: TGTGCCAGCAGTGAAGGAGTTACAGGGGGCTGGAGTGGCTACACCTTC; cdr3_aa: CASSEGVTGGWSGYTF
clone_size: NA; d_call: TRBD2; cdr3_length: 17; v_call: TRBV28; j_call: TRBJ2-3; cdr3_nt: TGTGCCAGCAGTGGACTAGCGGGGGGACCTAGCACAGATACGCAGTATTTT; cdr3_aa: CASSGLAGGPSTDTQYF
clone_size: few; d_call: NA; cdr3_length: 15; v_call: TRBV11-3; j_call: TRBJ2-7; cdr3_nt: TGTGCCAGCAGCTTAGAGGCCTCCCTGGGAAACGAGCAGTACTTC; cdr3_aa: CASSLEASLGNEQYF
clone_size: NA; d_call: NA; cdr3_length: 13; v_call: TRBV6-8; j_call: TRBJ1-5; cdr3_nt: TGTGCCAGCAGCCCCAGACGGGAGAGTACGCAGCATTTT; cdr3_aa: CASSPRRESTQHF
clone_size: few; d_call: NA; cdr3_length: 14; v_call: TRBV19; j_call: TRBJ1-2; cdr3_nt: TGTGCCAGTAGTTTAGCGGACCCTCAGGATGGCTACACCTTC; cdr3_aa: CASSLADPQDGYTF
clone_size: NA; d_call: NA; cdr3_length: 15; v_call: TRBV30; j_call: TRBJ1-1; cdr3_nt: TGTGCCTGGAGTTCTAGACACCCCGAAAACACTGAAGCTTTCTTT; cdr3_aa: CAWSSRHPENTEAFF
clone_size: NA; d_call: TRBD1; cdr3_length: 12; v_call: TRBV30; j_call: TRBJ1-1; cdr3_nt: TGTGCCTGGGGAGGGACAGAGCTAGAAGCTTTCTTT; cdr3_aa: CAWGGTELEAFF
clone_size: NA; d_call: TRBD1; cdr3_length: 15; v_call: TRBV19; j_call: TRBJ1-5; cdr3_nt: TGTGCCAGTACGTCCGGGACAGGGAGGAATCAGCCCCAGCATTTT; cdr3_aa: CASTSGTGRNQPQHF
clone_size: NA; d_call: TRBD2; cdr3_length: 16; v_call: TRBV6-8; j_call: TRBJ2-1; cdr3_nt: TGTGCCAGCAGTTACTCGGGCGGGAGCTCCTACAATGAGCAGTTCTTC; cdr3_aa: CASSYSGGSSYNEQFF
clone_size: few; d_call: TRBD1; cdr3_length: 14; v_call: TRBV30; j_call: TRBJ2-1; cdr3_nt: TGTGCCTGGAGTCTAGGGACAGGTAACAATGAGCAGTTCTTC; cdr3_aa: CAWSLGTGNNEQFF
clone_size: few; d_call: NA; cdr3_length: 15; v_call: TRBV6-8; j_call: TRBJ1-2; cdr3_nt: TGTGCCAGCAGTTACTCGAGAAAAAGGATATATGGCTACACCTTC; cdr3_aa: CASSYSRKRIYGYTF
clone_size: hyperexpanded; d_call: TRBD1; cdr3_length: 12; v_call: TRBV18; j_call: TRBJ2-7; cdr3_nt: TGTGCCAGCTCAGAGGGACAGGGACGAGAGTACTTC; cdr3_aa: CASSEGQGREYF
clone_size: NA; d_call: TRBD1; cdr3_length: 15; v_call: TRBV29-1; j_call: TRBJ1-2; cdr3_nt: TGCAGCGCTATACTTATGGACAGGGAACACTATGGCTACACCTTC; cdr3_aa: CSAILMDREHYGYTF
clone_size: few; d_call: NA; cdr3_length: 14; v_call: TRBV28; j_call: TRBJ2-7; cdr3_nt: TGTGCCAGCAGTTTAGCCAATACAGGGTACGAGCAGTACTTC; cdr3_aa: CASSLANTGYEQYF
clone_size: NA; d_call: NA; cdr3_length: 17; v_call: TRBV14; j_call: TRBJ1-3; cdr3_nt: TGTGCCAGCAGCCCACGTAACGACGTTAGCTCTGGAAACACCATATATTTT; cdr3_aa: CASSPRNDVSSGNTIYF
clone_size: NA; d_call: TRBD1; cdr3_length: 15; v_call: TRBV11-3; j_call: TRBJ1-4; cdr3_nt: TGTGCCAGCAGCTCCGGACAGGGCTATAATGAAAAACTGTTTTTT; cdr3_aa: CASSSGQGYNEKLFF
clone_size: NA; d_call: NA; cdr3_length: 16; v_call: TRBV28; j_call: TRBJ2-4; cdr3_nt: TGTGCCAGCAGGGGGGTCCGGGTACTAGCCAAAAACATTCAGTACTTC; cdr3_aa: CASRGVRVLAKNIQYF